The subject of this entry is one T cell receptor (beta chain). Its antigen is undetermined. Vbeta (60) and Jbeta (13) primers were used in the PCR. Using immunoSEQ multiplex PCR, the repertoire was profiled, and TCRdb retains in-frame clones only, with some absent. The sample consists of about 130,000 clones, around 78% of them appearing once. This sample was included in a study of cytomegalovirus exposure and HLA in healthy donors. Study-wide findings and caveats: At a 0.05 false discovery rate, a later analysis found about 17,000 TCR beta sequences to be associated with HLA alleles.

Germline CDR1 is SGHTA and CDR2 is FQGNSA. There are 15 residues in the CDR3. V shed 4 bases and J 0 bases; nucleotides not matched to a gene: 4. This chain uses TRBV7-2 with TRBJ2-7; 9 positions match TRBD1. The sequenced sample consisted of PBMCs. The origin of this receptor is a man aged 35-49 years in good health and CMV-seronegative. The CDR3 region has the DNA TGTGCCAGCAGCTCGACAGGGGGTAGCTCCTACGAGCAGTACTTC. It encodes CASSSTGGSSYEQYF.